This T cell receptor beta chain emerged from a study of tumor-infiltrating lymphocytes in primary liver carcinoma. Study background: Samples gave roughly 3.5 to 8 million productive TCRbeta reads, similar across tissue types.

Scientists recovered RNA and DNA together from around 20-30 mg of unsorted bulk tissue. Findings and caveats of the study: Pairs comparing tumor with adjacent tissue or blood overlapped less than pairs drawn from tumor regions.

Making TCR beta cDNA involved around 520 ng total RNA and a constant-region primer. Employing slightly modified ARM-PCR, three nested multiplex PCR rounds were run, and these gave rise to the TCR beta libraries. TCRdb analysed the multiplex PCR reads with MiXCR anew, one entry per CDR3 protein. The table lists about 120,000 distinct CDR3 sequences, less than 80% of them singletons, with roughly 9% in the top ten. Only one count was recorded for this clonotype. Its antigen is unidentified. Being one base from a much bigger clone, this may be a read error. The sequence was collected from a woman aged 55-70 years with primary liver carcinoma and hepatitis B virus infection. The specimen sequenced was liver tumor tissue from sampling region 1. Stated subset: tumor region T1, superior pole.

The CDR3 region has the DNA TGCGCCAGCAACCAGGGGAGGGCACCCCTCCACTTT. Its protein is CASNQGRAPLHF. The chain uses TRBV4-1 and TRBJ1-6, with TRBD1 as a possible D gene (6 bases). The V gene lost 7 bases and the J gene lost 11 bases, with 12 bases spanning the gap. The CDR3 contains 12 residues. CDR1 MGHRA and CDR2 YSYEKL come from the germline V gene.